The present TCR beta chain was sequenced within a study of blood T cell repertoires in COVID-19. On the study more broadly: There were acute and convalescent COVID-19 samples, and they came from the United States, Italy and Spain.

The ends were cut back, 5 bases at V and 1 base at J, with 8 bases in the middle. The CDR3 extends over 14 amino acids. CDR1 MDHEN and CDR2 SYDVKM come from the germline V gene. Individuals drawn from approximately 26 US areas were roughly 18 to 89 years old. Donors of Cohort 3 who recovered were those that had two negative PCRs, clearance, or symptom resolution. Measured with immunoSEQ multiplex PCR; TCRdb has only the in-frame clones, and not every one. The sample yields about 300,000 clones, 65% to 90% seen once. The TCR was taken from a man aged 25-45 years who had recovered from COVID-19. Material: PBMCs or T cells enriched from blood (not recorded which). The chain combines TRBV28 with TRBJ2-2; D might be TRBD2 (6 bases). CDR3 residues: CASSPGLNTGELFF. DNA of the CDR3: TGTGCCAGCAGTCCGGGACTGAACACCGGGGAGCTGTTTTTT.